The 4 T cell receptor beta chains below were found in one sample sequenced in a study of blood T cells in healthy people across ages. For the second PCR, which ran for roughly 6 to 11 cycles, a sample-barcoded 5' primer and a J-beta primer mix were used. TCRdb reprocessed the 5' RACE reads with MiXCR, giving one entry per CDR3 protein. The table lists around 1,500,000 distinct CDR3 sequences, 25% to 30% of them singletons. Specimen: blood. The receptors here all came from a woman aged 30 to 39 in good health.

As to this clonotype: The junction and the germline gene differ at one end; a read error may be behind it. This chain uses TRBV15 with TRBJ1-2; no clear D. The germline CDR1 and CDR2 sequences are LNHNV and YYDKDF (reference sequence). There are 12 residues in the CDR3. CDR3 nucleotides: TGTACCACCTGCTCGCTAGGTCGTGGCTACACCTTC. Amino acids: CTTCSLGRGYTF.

Comment on this clonotype: This could be a read error, since a much larger clone is one nucleotide away. The rearrangement joins TRBV12-3 or TRBV12-4 to TRBJ1-6; D call uncertain. The CDR3 contains 12 residues. V dropped 3 bases and J dropped 7 bases, with 4 bases sitting between them. CDR3 amino acids: CASSFANSPLHF. As DNA, the CDR3 is TGTGCCAGCAGTTTTGCAAATTCACCCCTCCACTTT.

The rearrangement links TRBV2 to TRBJ1-2; 8 positions agree with TRBD1. Germline-derived CDR1 and CDR2 are SNHLY and FYNNEI. V gave up 10 bases and J gave up 4 bases; unmatched junction bases: 5. This CDR3 has 12 residues. The DNA for the CDR3 is TGTGCCATGGCGACAGGGGTCTATGGCTACACCTTC. It yields the protein CAMATGVYGYTF.

This clonotype was counted at least ten times. The chain couples TRBV5-1 to TRBJ2-7; 8 nucleotides align to TRBD2. The CDR3 covers 16 residues. V was pared by 4 bases and J by 0 bases, with 9 bases of the junction left unmatched. Germline V CDR1 and CDR2: SGHRS, YFSETQ. CDR3 sequence reads: CASSQVGRGDSYEQYF. DNA for the CDR3: TGCGCCAGCAGCCAGGTTGGGCGGGGGGACTCCTACGAGCAGTACTTC.